Each of the 6 T cell receptor beta chains below was sequenced from the same sample in a study of blood T cells in healthy people across ages. For the second PCR, which ran for about 7 to 12 cycles, a sample-barcoded 5' primer and a J-beta primer mix were used. Via MiXCR, TCRdb re-called the 5' RACE reads, giving one row per CDR3 protein. Among some 790,000 distinct CDR3 sequences listed, under 35% were seen once. Sequencing was performed on blood. These receptors were taken from a woman of 80 years or more in good health.

This clonotype was seen a few times. The chain carries TRBV29-1 and TRBJ2-3, with 8 bases lining up with TRBD1. CDR3 size: 12 residues. The germline CDR1 and CDR2 sequences are SQVTM and ANQGSEA. V shed 4 bases and J 6 bases; nucleotides not matched to a gene: 3. The CDR3 sequence is CSVGTGWDTQYF. The CDR3 DNA sequence: TGCAGCGTTGGGACAGGGTGGGATACGCAGTATTTT.

This clonotype has only a few counts. CDR3 nucleotides: TGTGCCAGCAGCTTAAGGGCCGTGGCAACTAATGAAAAACTGTTTTTT. Translation gives CASSLRAVATNEKLFF. This chain links TRBV7-4 with TRBJ1-4; D ambiguous. The CDR3 is made up of 16 amino acids. Per germline, CDR1 SGHVT and CDR2 SQSDAQ. Trimming stripped 2 bases from V and 0 bases from J, with 10 bases between.

A few counts support this clonotype. The J gene is TRBJ1-5, the V gene TRBV12-3 or TRBV12-4; possibly TRBD1 for D (5 bases). CDR3 length: 13 residues. V was shortened by 3 bases and J by 6 bases, with 9 bases between the two germline ends. CDR3: CASSLQGCQPQHF. The CDR3 nucleotides read TGTGCCAGCAGTTTGCAGGGATGTCAGCCCCAGCATTTT.

The chain joins TRBV7-2 to TRBJ2-7; no clear D. This CDR3 is 13 amino acids long. Per germline, CDR1 SGHTA and CDR2 FQGNSA. Trimming removed 5 bases from V and 2 bases from J, with 10 bases in between. CDR3 sequence reads: CASSPRSTYEQYF. The CDR3 DNA follows: TGTGCCAGCAGCCCCCGGAGCACCTACGAGCAGTACTTC.

This clonotype was observed many times. The J gene is TRBJ1-2, the V gene TRBV5-1; D gene ambiguous. This CDR3 is built from 13 residues. V was clipped by 4 bases and J by 4 bases, with 11 bases between them. Looked up from germline, CDR1 is SGHRS and CDR2 is YFSETQ. DNA for the CDR3: TGCGCCAGCAGCCCAGACAAACTCTATGGCTACACCTTC. The encoded protein is CASSPDKLYGYTF.

This clonotype was counted only a few times. V gene TRBV5-1 combines with J gene TRBJ2-4, with 11 nucleotides matching TRBD2. Germline-derived CDR1 and CDR2 are SGHRS and YFSETQ. J gave up 13 bases and V 0 bases, and 15 bases lay outside the gene matches. The CDR3 extends over 17 amino acids. The chain's CDR3 is CASSLDLRLAGKVGQYF. The CDR3, as DNA: TGCGCCAGCAGCTTGGATCTGAGACTAGCGGGGAAGGTCGGGCAGTACTTC.